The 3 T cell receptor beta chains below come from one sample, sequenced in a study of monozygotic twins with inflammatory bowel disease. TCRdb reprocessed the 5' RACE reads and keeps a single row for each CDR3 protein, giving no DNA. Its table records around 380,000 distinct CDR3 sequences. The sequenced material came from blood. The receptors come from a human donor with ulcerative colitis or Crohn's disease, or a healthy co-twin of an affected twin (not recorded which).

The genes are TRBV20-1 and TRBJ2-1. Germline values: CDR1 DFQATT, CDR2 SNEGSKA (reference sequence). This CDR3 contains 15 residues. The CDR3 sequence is CSARPHYSSYNEQFF.

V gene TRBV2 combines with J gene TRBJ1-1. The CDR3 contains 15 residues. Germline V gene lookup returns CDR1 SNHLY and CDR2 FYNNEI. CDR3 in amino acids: CASSELGNTIPEAFF.

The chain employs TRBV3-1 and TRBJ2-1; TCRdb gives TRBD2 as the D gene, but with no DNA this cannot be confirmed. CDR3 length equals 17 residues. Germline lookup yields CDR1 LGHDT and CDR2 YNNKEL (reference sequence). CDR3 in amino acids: CASSRPLLAGGLNEQFF.